Below, one TCR beta chain is given with its context. Its antigen is currently unknown. RNA in amounts of roughly 0.5 to 1 ug was reverse transcribed with random hexamers. By means of immunoSEQ multiplex PCR, TCR beta CDR3 spanning 54 Vbeta and 13 Jbeta underwent amplification. TCRdb reprocessed the immunoSEQ multiplex PCR reads via MiXCR and lists one record per CDR3 protein. The data show around 270,000 distinct CDR3 sequences, approximately 85% seen once. This sample stems from a study of CD8 T cells in Susac syndrome. The study's findings and limits: It was acknowledged by the study that relatively few individuals were included in its TCR sequencing and HLA analysis.

CDR1 is DFQATT, CDR2 SNEGSKA, per germline (reference sequence). The CDR3 covers 14 residues. V was cut by 2 bases and J by 5 bases, with 15 bases left in between. The authors sequenced TCR beta from blood CD8+ and CD4+ T cells. Negative magnetic isolation gave CD8+ and CD4+ cells; FACS enriched CD8+ TEMRA. The sample comprised CD8+ T cells from PBMCs. The sequence was collected from a human donor with multiple sclerosis. The chain couples TRBV20-1 to TRBJ2-5, with D possibly TRBD2 on 8 matching bases. CDR3 amino acids: CSARSGGGAETQYF. The CDR3 DNA follows: TGCAGTGCTAGATCGGGAGGGGGCGCGGAGACCCAGTACTTC.